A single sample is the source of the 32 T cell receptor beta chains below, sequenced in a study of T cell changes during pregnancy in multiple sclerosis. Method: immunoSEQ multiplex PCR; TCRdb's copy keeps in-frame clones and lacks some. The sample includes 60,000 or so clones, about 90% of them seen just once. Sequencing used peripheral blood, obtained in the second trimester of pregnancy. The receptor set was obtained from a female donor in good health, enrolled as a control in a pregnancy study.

The CDR3 loop is CASSRGRGGGYEQYF. CDR3 nucleotide sequence: TGTGCCAGCAGCCGTGGCCGGGGAGGAGGATACGAGCAGTACTTC. The V and J genes are TRBV4-2 and TRBJ2-7, with a tentative D call TRBD2 (6 bases). There are 15 residues in the CDR3. From germline, CDR1 is LGHNA and CDR2 YNFKEQ. V lost 4 bases, J lost 4 bases, and 17 bases lay in between.

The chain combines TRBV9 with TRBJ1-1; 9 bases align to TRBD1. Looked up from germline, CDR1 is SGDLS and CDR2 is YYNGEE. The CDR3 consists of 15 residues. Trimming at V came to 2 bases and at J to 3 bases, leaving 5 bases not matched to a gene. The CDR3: CASSVTTGGHTEAFF. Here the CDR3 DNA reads TGTGCCAGCAGCGTCACGACAGGGGGGCACACTGAAGCTTTCTTT. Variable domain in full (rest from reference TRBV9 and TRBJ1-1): DSGVTQTPKHLITATGQRVTLRCSPRSGDLSVYWYQQSLDQGLQFLIQYYNGEERAKGNILERFSAQQFPDLHSELNLSSLELGDSALYFCASSVTTGGHTEAFFGQGTRLTVV.

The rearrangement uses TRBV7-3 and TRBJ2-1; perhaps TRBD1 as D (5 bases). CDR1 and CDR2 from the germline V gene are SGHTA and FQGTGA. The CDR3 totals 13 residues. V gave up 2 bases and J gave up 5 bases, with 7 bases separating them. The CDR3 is CASSLDRDNEQFF. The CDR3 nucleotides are TGTGCCAGCAGCTTAGACAGAGACAATGAGCAGTTCTTC.

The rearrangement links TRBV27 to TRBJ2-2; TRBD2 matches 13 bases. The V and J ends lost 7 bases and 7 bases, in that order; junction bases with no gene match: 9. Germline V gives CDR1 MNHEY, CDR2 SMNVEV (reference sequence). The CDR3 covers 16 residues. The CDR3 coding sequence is TGTGCCAGCACACGGACTAGCGGGAGCTCTAGCGGGGAGCTGTTTTTT. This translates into CASTRTSGSSSGELFF.

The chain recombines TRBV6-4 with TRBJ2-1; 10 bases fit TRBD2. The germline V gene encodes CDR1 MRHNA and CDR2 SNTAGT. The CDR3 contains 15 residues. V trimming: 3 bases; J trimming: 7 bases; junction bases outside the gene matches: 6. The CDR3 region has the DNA TGTGCCAGCAGTGATAAAGCGGGGGGGTCTAATGAGCAGTTCTTC. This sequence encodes CASSDKAGGSNEQFF.

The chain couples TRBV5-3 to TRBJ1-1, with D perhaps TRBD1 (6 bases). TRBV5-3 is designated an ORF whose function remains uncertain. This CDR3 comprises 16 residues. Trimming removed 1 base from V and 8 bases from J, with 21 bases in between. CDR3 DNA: TGTGCCAGAAGCTTGTGGGGGGGGACACCGTCTGGGGAAGCTTTCTTT. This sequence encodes CARSLWGGTPSGEAFF.

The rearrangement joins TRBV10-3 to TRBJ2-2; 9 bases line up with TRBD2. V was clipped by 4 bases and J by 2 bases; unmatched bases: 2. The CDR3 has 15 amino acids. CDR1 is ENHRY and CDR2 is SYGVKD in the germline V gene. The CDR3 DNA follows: TGTGCCATCAGTGGCGGGGGGGACAACACCGGGGAGCTGTTTTTT. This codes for CAISGGGDNTGELFF.

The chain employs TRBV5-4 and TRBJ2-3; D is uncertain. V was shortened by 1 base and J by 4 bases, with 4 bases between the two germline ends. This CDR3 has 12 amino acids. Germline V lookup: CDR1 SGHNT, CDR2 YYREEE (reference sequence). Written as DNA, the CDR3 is TGTGCCAGCAGCTTGCCCGCAGATACGCAGTATTTT. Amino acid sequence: CASSLPADTQYF. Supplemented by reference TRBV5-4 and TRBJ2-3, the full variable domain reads ETGVTQSPTHLIKTRGQQVTLRCSSQSGHNTVSWYQQALGQGPQFIFQYYREEENGRGNFPPRFSGLQFPNYSSELNVNALELDDSALYLCASSLPADTQYFGPGTRLTVL.

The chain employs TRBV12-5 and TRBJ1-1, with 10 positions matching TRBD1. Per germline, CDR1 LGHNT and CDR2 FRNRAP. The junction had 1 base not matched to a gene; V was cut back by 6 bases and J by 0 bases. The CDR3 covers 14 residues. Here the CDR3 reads CASGGTGVNTEAFF. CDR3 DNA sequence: TGTGCTAGTGGGGGGACAGGGGTGAACACTGAAGCTTTCTTT.

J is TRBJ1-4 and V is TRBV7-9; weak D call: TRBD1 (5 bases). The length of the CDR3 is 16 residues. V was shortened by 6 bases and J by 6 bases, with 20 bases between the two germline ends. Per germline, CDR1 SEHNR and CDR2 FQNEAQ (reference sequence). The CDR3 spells CASSRMGQTGDEKLFF. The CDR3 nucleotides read TGTGCCAGCAGTCGCATGGGGCAGACGGGGGATGAAAAACTGTTTTTT. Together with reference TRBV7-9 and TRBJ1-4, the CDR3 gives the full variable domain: DTGVSQNPRHKITKRGQNVTFRCDPISEHNRLYWYRQTLGQGPEFLTYFQNEAQLEKSRLLSDRFSAERPKGSFSTLEIQRTEQGDSAMYLCASSRMGQTGDEKLFFGSGTQLSVL.

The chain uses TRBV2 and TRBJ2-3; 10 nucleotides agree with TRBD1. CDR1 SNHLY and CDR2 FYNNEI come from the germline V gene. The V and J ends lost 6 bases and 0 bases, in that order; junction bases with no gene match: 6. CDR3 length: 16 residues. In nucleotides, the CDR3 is TGTGCCAGCAGCCACCCGGACAGGGGGAGCACAGATACGCAGTATTTT. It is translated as CASSHPDRGSTDTQYF.

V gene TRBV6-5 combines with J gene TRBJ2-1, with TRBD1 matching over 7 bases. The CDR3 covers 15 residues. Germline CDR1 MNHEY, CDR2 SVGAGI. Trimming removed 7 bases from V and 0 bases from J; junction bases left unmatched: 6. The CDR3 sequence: CASKEGTVSYNEQFF. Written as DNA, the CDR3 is TGTGCCAGCAAAGAAGGGACAGTCTCCTACAATGAGCAGTTCTTC.

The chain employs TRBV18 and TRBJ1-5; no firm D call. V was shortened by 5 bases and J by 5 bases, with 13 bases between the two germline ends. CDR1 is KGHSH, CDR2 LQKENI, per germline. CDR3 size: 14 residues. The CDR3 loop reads CASSVEESYQPQHF. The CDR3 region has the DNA TGTGCCAGCTCAGTGGAGGAATCATATCAGCCCCAGCATTTT.

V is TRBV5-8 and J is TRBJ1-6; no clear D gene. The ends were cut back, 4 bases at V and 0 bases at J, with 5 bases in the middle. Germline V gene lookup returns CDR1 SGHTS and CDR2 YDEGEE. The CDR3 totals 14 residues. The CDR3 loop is CASSPSSYNSPLHF. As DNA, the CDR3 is TGTGCCAGCAGCCCCAGCTCCTATAATTCACCCCTCCACTTT.

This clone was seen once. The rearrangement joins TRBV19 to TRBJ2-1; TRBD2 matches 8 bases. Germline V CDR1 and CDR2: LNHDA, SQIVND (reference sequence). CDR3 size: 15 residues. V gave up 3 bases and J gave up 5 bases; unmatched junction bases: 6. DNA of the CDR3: TGTGCCAGTAGTATTTGGATAGCGGGAAACAATGAGCAGTTCTTC. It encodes CASSIWIAGNNEQFF.

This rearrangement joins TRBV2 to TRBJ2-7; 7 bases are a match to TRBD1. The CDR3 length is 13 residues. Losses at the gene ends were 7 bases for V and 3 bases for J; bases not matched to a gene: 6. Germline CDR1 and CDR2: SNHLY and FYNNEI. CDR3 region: CASTDRLIYEQYF. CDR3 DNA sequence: TGTGCCAGCACGGACAGGCTGATCTACGAGCAGTACTTC. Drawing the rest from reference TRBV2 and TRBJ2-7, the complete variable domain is EPEVTQTPSHQVTQMGQEVILRCVPISNHLYFYWYRQILGQKVEFLVSFYNNEISEKSEIFDDQFSVERPDGSNFTLKIRSTKLEDSAMYFCASTDRLIYEQYFGPGTRLTVT.

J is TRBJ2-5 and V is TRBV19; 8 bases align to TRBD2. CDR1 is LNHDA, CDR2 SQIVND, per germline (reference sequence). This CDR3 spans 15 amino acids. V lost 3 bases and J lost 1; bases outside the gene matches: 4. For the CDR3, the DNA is TGTGCCAGTAGTATTAGCGGGGTCCTCCAAGAGACCCAGTACTTC. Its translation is CASSISGVLQETQYF.

Here the CDR3 reads CASSIDRADNQPQHF. CDR3 nucleotides: TGTGCCAGTAGTATAGATAGAGCGGATAATCAGCCCCAGCATTTT. This rearrangement joins TRBV19 to TRBJ1-5; D is undetermined. The CDR3 has 15 residues. Trimming took off 0 bases at V and 4 bases at J, with 10 bases between the two ends. Germline V CDR1 and CDR2: LNHDA, SQIVND (reference sequence).

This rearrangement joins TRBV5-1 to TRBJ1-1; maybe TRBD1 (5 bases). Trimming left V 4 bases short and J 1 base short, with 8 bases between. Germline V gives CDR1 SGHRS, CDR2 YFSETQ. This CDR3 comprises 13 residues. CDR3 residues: CASSPDKNTEAFF. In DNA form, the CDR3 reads TGCGCCAGCAGCCCGGACAAGAACACTGAAGCTTTCTTT.

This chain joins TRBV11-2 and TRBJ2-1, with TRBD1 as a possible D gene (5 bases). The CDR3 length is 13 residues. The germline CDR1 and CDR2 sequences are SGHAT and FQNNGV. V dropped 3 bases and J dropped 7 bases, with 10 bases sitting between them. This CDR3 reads CASSFQGNNEQFF. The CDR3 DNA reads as TGTGCCAGCAGCTTTCAGGGAAATAATGAGCAGTTCTTC.

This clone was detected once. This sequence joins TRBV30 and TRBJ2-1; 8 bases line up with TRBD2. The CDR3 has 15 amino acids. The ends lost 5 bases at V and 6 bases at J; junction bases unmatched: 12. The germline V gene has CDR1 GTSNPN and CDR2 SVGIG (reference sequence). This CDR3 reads CAWYKRSGGCNEQFF. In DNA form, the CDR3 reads TGTGCCTGGTATAAGAGGAGCGGGGGATGCAATGAGCAGTTCTTC.

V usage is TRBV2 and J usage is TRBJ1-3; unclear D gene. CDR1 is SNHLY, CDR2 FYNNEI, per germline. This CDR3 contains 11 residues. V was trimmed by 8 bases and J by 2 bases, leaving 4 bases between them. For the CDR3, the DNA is TGTGCCAGCTACACTGGAAACACCATATATTTT. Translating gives CASYTGNTIYF.

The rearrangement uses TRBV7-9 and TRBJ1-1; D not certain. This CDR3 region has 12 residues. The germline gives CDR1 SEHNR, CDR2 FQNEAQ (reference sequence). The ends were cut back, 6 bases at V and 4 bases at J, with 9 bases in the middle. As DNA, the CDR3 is TGTGCCAGCAGTTTAACGGGCACTGAAGCTTTCTTT. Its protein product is CASSLTGTEAFF.

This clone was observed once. CDR3 DNA sequence: TGTGCCGGATACAGGAATGGCTACACCTTC. Protein: CAGYRNGYTF. The J gene is TRBJ1-2, the V gene TRBV28; TRBD1 might be the D (5 bases). With 11 bases removed from V and 6 bases from J, the gap between germline ends came to 10 bases. Germline V gives CDR1 MDHEN, CDR2 SYDVKM. The CDR3 loop spans 10 amino acids.

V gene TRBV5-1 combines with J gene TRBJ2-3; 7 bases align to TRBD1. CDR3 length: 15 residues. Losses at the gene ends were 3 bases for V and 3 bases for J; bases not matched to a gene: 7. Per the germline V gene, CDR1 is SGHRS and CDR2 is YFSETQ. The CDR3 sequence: CASSSGTANTDTQYF. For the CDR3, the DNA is TGCGCCAGCAGCTCCGGGACAGCCAATACAGATACGCAGTATTTT.

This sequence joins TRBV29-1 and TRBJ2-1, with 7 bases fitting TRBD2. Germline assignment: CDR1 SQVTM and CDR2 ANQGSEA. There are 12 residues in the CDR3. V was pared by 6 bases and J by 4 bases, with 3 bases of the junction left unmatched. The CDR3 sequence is CSVLLAYNEQFF. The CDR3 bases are TGCAGCGTGCTACTAGCGTACAATGAGCAGTTCTTC.

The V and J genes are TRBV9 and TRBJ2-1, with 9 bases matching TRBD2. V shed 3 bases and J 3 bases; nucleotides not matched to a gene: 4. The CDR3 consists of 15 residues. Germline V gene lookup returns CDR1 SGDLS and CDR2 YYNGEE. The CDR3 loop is CASSELAGDYNEQFF. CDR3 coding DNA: TGTGCCAGCAGCGAATTAGCGGGAGACTACAATGAGCAGTTCTTC.

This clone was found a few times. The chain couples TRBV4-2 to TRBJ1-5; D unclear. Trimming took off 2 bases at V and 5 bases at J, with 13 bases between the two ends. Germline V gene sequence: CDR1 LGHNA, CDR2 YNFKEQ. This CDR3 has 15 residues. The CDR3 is CASSQLWSSDQPQHF. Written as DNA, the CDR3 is TGTGCCAGCAGCCAATTATGGTCAAGCGATCAGCCCCAGCATTTT.

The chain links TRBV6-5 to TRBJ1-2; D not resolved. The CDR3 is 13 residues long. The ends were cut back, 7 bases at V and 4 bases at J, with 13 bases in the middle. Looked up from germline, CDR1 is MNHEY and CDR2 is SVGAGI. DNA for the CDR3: TGTGCCAGCAAAATATCGAGTCTCTATGGCTACACCTTC. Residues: CASKISSLYGYTF.

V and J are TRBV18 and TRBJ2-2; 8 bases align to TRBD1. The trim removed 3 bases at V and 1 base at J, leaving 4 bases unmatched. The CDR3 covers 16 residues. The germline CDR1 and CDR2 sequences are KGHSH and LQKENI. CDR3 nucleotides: TGTGCCAGCTCACCTGACAGGGGAAAGAACACCGGGGAGCTGTTTTTT. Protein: CASSPDRGKNTGELFF.

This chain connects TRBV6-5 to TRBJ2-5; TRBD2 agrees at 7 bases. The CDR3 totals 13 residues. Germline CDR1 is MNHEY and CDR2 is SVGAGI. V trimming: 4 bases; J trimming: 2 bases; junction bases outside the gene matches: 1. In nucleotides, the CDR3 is TGTGCCAGCAGTTGGGACTATCAAGAGACCCAGTACTTC. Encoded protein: CASSWDYQETQYF.

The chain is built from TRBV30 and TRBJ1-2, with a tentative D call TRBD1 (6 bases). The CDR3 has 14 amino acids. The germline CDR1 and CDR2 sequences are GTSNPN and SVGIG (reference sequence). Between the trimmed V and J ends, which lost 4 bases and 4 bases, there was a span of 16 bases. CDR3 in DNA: TGTGCCTGGAAAGCCCTGGGGGGGCCCTATGGCTACACCTTC. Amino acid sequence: CAWKALGGPYGYTF.